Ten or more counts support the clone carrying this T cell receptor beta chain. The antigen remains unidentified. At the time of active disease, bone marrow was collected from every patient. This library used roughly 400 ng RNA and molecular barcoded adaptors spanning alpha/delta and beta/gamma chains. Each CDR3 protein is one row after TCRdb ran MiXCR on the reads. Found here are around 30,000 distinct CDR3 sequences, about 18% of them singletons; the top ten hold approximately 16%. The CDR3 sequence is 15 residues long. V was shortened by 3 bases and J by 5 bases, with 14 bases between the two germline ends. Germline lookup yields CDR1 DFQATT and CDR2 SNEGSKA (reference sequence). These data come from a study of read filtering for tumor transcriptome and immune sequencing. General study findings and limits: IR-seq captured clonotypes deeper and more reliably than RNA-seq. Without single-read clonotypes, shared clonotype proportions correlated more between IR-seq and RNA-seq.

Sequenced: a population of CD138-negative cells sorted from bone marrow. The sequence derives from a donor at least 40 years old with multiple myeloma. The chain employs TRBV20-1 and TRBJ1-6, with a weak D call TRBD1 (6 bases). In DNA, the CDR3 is TGCAGTGCTAGGGAGGGGGGGGTTAATAATTCACCCCTCCACTTT. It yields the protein CSAREGGVNNSPLHF.